The rows below give T cell receptor beta chains drawn from one sample of a study of blood T cell repertoires in COVID-19. Sequencing used immunoSEQ multiplex PCR; TCRdb keeps in-frame clones, though not all of them. Of about 51,000 clones listed, 70% to 90% were seen once; the top ten hold 1% to 1.5%. Source material: peripheral blood. These receptors all come from a man between 60 and 75 years old with acute or convalescent COVID-19. The CDR3 runs from the conserved cysteine through the conserved F or W. D genes are given only for firm matches. The listing skips clone size in some rows; elsewhere it reads once, few, many or a size class.

v_call: TRBV6-4; cdr3_length: 17; d_call: -; j_call: TRBJ1-1; clone_size: -; cdr3_aa: CASSAGGANSQNTEAFF; cdr3_nt: TGTGCCAGCAGTGCTGGGGGGGCTAATTCGCAGAACACTGAAGCTTTCTTT
v_call: TRBV29-1; cdr3_length: 14; d_call: TRBD1; j_call: TRBJ2-7; clone_size: once; cdr3_aa: CSVVLGQSIYEQYF; cdr3_nt: TGCAGCGTTGTCTTGGGACAGTCGATCTACGAGCAGTACTTC
v_call: TRBV6-6; cdr3_length: 15; d_call: -; j_call: TRBJ2-2; clone_size: -; cdr3_aa: CASSLPGRGTGELFF; cdr3_nt: TGTGCCAGCAGTTTGCCGGGGAGAGGGACCGGGGAGCTGTTTTTT
v_call: TRBV7-8; cdr3_length: 13; d_call: -; j_call: TRBJ1-1; clone_size: -; cdr3_aa: CASSLVSRAEAFF; cdr3_nt: TGTGCCAGCAGCTTAGTGTCGAGGGCTGAAGCTTTCTTT
v_call: TRBV9; cdr3_length: 13; d_call: -; j_call: TRBJ1-2; clone_size: -; cdr3_aa: CASSVEGAGGYTF; cdr3_nt: TGTGCCAGCAGCGTAGAAGGGGCAGGTGGCTACACCTTC
v_call: TRBV11-3; cdr3_length: 12; d_call: TRBD2; j_call: TRBJ2-7; clone_size: -; cdr3_aa: CASSATSDEQYF; cdr3_nt: TGTGCCAGCAGCGCCACTAGCGACGAGCAGTACTTC
v_call: TRBV13; cdr3_length: 18; d_call: TRBD2; j_call: TRBJ2-1; clone_size: -; cdr3_aa: CASSLARLRTSGDNEQFF; cdr3_nt: TGTGCCAGCAGCTTAGCTCGATTGAGGACTAGCGGAGACAATGAGCAGTTCTTC
v_call: TRBV9; cdr3_length: 13; d_call: -; j_call: TRBJ2-5; clone_size: -; cdr3_aa: CASSVVLEETQYF; cdr3_nt: TGTGCCAGCAGCGTAGTTCTAGAAGAGACCCAGTACTTC
v_call: TRBV9; cdr3_length: 15; d_call: TRBD2; j_call: TRBJ2-7; clone_size: once; cdr3_aa: CASSRAAGGLYEQYF; cdr3_nt: TGTGCCAGCAGCCGGGCAGCGGGGGGGCTCTACGAGCAGTACTTC
v_call: TRBV4-3; cdr3_length: 14; d_call: -; j_call: TRBJ1-2; clone_size: few; cdr3_aa: CASSQEKRSYGYTF; cdr3_nt: TGCGCCAGCAGCCAAGAGAAGAGGAGCTATGGCTACACCTTC
v_call: TRBV10-3; cdr3_length: 14; d_call: TRBD2; j_call: TRBJ2-1; clone_size: -; cdr3_aa: CAISEREGNNEQFF; cdr3_nt: TGTGCCATCAGTGAGCGGGAGGGAAATAATGAGCAGTTCTTC
v_call: TRBV18; cdr3_length: 18; d_call: TRBD2; j_call: TRBJ2-3; clone_size: -; cdr3_aa: CASSPRTSGSFAQITQYF; cdr3_nt: TGTGCCAGCTCACCAAGAACTAGCGGGAGTTTCGCACAGATAACGCAGTATTTT
v_call: TRBV6-6; cdr3_length: 14; d_call: TRBD1; j_call: TRBJ1-1; clone_size: -; cdr3_aa: CASNPRGRNTEAFF; cdr3_nt: TGTGCCAGCAATCCAAGGGGGCGGAACACTGAAGCTTTCTTT
v_call: TRBV29-1; cdr3_length: 15; d_call: -; j_call: TRBJ2-5; clone_size: -; cdr3_aa: CSVEPRLRGTETQYF; cdr3_nt: TGCAGCGTTGAACCTCGCCTCCGGGGGACGGAGACCCAGTACTTC
v_call: TRBV5-4; cdr3_length: 18; d_call: TRBD2; j_call: TRBJ2-3; clone_size: -; cdr3_aa: CASSLGLAGSHFADTQYF; cdr3_nt: TGTGCCAGCAGCTTGGGACTAGCGGGGTCGCACTTTGCAGATACGCAGTATTTT
v_call: TRBV5-1; cdr3_length: 16; d_call: TRBD1; j_call: TRBJ1-4; clone_size: -; cdr3_aa: CASSLGSTGKNEKLFF; cdr3_nt: TGCGCCAGCAGCTTGGGATCGACAGGGAAGAATGAAAAACTGTTTTTT
v_call: TRBV5-1; cdr3_length: 21; d_call: TRBD2; j_call: TRBJ2-1; clone_size: -; cdr3_aa: CASSTGLAGGPWVDPGGEQFF; cdr3_nt: TGCGCCAGCAGCACCGGACTAGCGGGGGGGCCATGGGTGGACCCTGGGGGTGAGCAGTTCTTC
v_call: TRBV10-3; cdr3_length: 13; d_call: -; j_call: TRBJ1-5; clone_size: -; cdr3_aa: CAISDNSNQPQHF; cdr3_nt: TGTGCCATCTCTGACAATAGCAATCAGCCCCAGCATTTT
v_call: TRBV25-1; cdr3_length: 15; d_call: TRBD1; j_call: TRBJ1-6; clone_size: -; cdr3_aa: CASSDREKYNSPLHF; cdr3_nt: TGTGCCAGCTCGGACAGGGAAAAATATAATTCACCCCTCCACTTT
v_call: TRBV5-1; cdr3_length: 15; d_call: TRBD1; j_call: TRBJ2-2; clone_size: -; cdr3_aa: CASSNLGQGPGELFF; cdr3_nt: TGCGCCAGCAGCAACCTCGGACAGGGCCCCGGGGAGCTGTTTTTT
v_call: TRBV10-3; cdr3_length: 15; d_call: TRBD2; j_call: TRBJ2-3; clone_size: -; cdr3_aa: CAISQSRASGDTQYF; cdr3_nt: TGTGCCATCAGTCAGAGTAGGGCTAGCGGGGACACGCAGTATTTT
v_call: TRBV9; cdr3_length: 15; d_call: -; j_call: TRBJ1-5; clone_size: -; cdr3_aa: CASSVDTGSFQPQHF; cdr3_nt: TGTGCCAGCAGCGTCGACACAGGGTCTTTTCAGCCCCAGCATTTT
v_call: TRBV12-3/TRBV12-4; cdr3_length: 13; d_call: -; j_call: TRBJ1-3; clone_size: once; cdr3_aa: CASSPRAGGTIYF; cdr3_nt: TGTGCCAGCAGCCCCCGAGCGGGGGGCACCATATATTTT
v_call: TRBV7-2; cdr3_length: 13; d_call: -; j_call: TRBJ1-5; clone_size: few; cdr3_aa: CASSTGQNQPQHF; cdr3_nt: TGTGCCAGCAGCACCGGACAAAATCAGCCCCAGCATTTT
v_call: TRBV4-2; cdr3_length: 16; d_call: -; j_call: TRBJ2-3; clone_size: -; cdr3_aa: CASSQAHSYDTGAQYF; cdr3_nt: TGTGCCAGCAGCCAAGCACACTCCTATGACACCGGTGCGCAGTATTTT
v_call: TRBV2; cdr3_length: 14; d_call: TRBD2; j_call: TRBJ2-5; clone_size: -; cdr3_aa: CASSVLAGGETQYF; cdr3_nt: TGTGCCAGCAGTGTCCTAGCGGGAGGGGAGACCCAGTACTTC
v_call: TRBV5-4; cdr3_length: 15; d_call: TRBD2; j_call: TRBJ2-7; clone_size: -; cdr3_aa: CASSGLTSGRGEQYF; cdr3_nt: TGTGCCAGCAGCGGACTGACTAGCGGGAGAGGCGAGCAGTACTTC
v_call: TRBV11-2; cdr3_length: 16; d_call: TRBD2; j_call: TRBJ2-3; clone_size: -; cdr3_aa: CASSPRGGGITDTQYF; cdr3_nt: TGTGCCAGCAGCCCCCGCGGCGGGGGAATCACAGATACGCAGTATTTT
v_call: TRBV19; cdr3_length: 15; d_call: -; j_call: TRBJ2-1; clone_size: -; cdr3_aa: CASSIGVSSYNEQFF; cdr3_nt: TGTGCCAGTAGTATAGGTGTCAGCTCCTACAATGAGCAGTTCTTC
v_call: TRBV5-4; cdr3_length: 15; d_call: -; j_call: TRBJ2-7; clone_size: -; cdr3_aa: CASSHGGGPGSEQYF; cdr3_nt: TGTGCCAGCAGCCATGGCGGAGGGCCTGGGAGTGAGCAGTACTTC
v_call: TRBV2; cdr3_length: 14; d_call: -; j_call: TRBJ2-5; clone_size: -; cdr3_aa: CASSESLWRETQYF; cdr3_nt: TGTGCCAGCAGTGAAAGCCTCTGGAGAGAGACCCAGTACTTC
v_call: TRBV6-5; cdr3_length: 15; d_call: -; j_call: TRBJ2-2; clone_size: -; cdr3_aa: CASSSVPPNTGELFF; cdr3_nt: TGTGCCAGCAGCTCGGTCCCTCCGAACACCGGGGAGCTGTTTTTT
v_call: TRBV18; cdr3_length: 16; d_call: -; j_call: TRBJ1-1; clone_size: -; cdr3_aa: CASSLGIQGMNTEAFF; cdr3_nt: TGTGCCAGCTCACTGGGTATACAGGGTATGAACACTGAAGCTTTCTTT
v_call: TRBV6-2/TRBV6-3; cdr3_length: 13; d_call: -; j_call: TRBJ1-2; clone_size: -; cdr3_aa: CASSVRGLGGYTF; cdr3_nt: TGTGCCAGCAGTGTCCGAGGCCTAGGAGGCTACACCTTC
v_call: TRBV18; cdr3_length: 15; d_call: -; j_call: TRBJ2-2; clone_size: -; cdr3_aa: CASSPPGGPTGELFF; cdr3_nt: TGTGCCAGCTCACCCCCCGGGGGGCCAACCGGGGAGCTGTTTTTT
v_call: TRBV19; cdr3_length: 13; d_call: TRBD2; j_call: TRBJ2-3; clone_size: -; cdr3_aa: CASSPGPGGGQYF; cdr3_nt: TGTGCCAGTAGTCCGGGCCCCGGGGGGGGGCAGTATTTT
v_call: TRBV28; cdr3_length: 15; d_call: TRBD2; j_call: TRBJ2-3; clone_size: -; cdr3_aa: CASTAAGVGTDTQYF; cdr3_nt: TGTGCCAGCACTGCCGCGGGAGTAGGCACAGATACGCAGTATTTT
v_call: TRBV6-5; cdr3_length: 15; d_call: TRBD1; j_call: TRBJ1-2; clone_size: -; cdr3_aa: CASRPQTGGIGGYTF; cdr3_nt: TGTGCCAGCAGACCACAAACAGGGGGAATCGGGGGCTACACCTTC
v_call: TRBV4-3; cdr3_length: 17; d_call: -; j_call: TRBJ1-1; clone_size: -; cdr3_aa: CASSPYTGPSLNTEAFF; cdr3_nt: TGCGCCAGCAGCCCGTATACAGGGCCGAGCTTGAACACTGAAGCTTTCTTT
v_call: TRBV7-2; cdr3_length: 14; d_call: -; j_call: TRBJ2-2; clone_size: -; cdr3_aa: CASRGQIGTGELFF; cdr3_nt: TGTGCCAGCAGAGGACAAATAGGGACCGGGGAGCTGTTTTTT
v_call: TRBV4-3; cdr3_length: 14; d_call: -; j_call: TRBJ2-7; clone_size: -; cdr3_aa: CASSQDLSRREQYF; cdr3_nt: TGCGCCAGCAGCCAAGATCTATCTCGTCGGGAGCAGTACTTC
v_call: TRBV4-3; cdr3_length: 18; d_call: TRBD2; j_call: TRBJ2-1; clone_size: -; cdr3_aa: CASSQDSAAGVYYNEQFF; cdr3_nt: TGCGCCAGCAGCCAAGATTCCGCGGCGGGGGTTTACTACAATGAGCAGTTCTTC
v_call: TRBV9; cdr3_length: 16; d_call: TRBD2; j_call: TRBJ2-3; clone_size: few; cdr3_aa: CASSVVGGGTPDTQYF; cdr3_nt: TGTGCCAGCAGCGTAGTTGGCGGGGGGACTCCAGATACGCAGTATTTT
v_call: TRBV6-7; cdr3_length: 15; d_call: TRBD1; j_call: TRBJ1-6; clone_size: -; cdr3_aa: CASRGVDRVNSPLHF; cdr3_nt: TGTGCCAGCAGGGGAGTCGACAGGGTTAATTCACCCCTCCACTTT
v_call: TRBV7-2; cdr3_length: 17; d_call: -; j_call: TRBJ2-1; clone_size: -; cdr3_aa: CASSSPKTGGRYNEQFF; cdr3_nt: TGTGCCAGCAGCTCACCGAAAACCGGGGGACGGTACAATGAGCAGTTCTTC